Shown below are 28 T cell receptor beta chains from a single sample sequenced in a study of tumor T cells in aggressive B-cell lymphoma. Assay: immunoSEQ multiplex PCR; the TCRdb copy retains only in-frame clones and omits some. The sample records some 2,000 clones, 92% being singletons. Sequencing was carried out using tumor tissue. All receptors derive from an adult with diffuse large B cell lymphoma.

In its sample, this clone was seen a few times. V usage is TRBV10-3 and J usage is TRBJ1-2, with unresolved D. This CDR3 spans 11 amino acids. Trimming left V 8 bases short and J 2 bases short, with 6 bases between. From germline, CDR1 is ENHRY and CDR2 SYGVKD. CDR3 DNA: TGTGCCATCGGCCAAAACTATGGCTACACCTTC. Encoded protein: CAIGQNYGYTF.

This rearrangement joins TRBV2 to TRBJ1-3, with D possibly being TRBD1 (5 bases). V was pared by 7 bases and J by 0 bases, with 7 bases between. The CDR3 loop spans 13 amino acids. Germline V gene data show CDR1 as SNHLY and CDR2 as FYNNEI. The CDR3 spells CASIQDSGNTIYF. Written as DNA, the CDR3 is TGTGCCAGCATACAGGACTCTGGAAACACCATATATTTT.

The J gene is TRBJ2-1, the V gene TRBV10-3, with 12 bases fitting TRBD2. Looked up from germline, CDR1 is ENHRY and CDR2 is SYGVKD. CDR3 length: 13 residues. J gave up 11 bases and V 6 bases, and 5 bases lay outside the gene matches. The CDR3 nucleotides read TGTGCCATCAGCCTAGCGGGAGGGCCCAAGCAGTTCTTC. It translates to CAISLAGGPKQFF.

This clone was found a few times. The rearrangement links TRBV10-3 to TRBJ2-2; TRBD2 aligns across 8 bases. Per germline, CDR1 ENHRY and CDR2 SYGVKD. The CDR3 consists of 12 residues. V shed 7 bases, J shed 6 bases, and the junction held 1 base outside the gene matches. CDR3 amino acids: CAINGRAGELFF. DNA for the CDR3: TGTGCCATCAACGGGAGGGCCGGGGAGCTGTTTTTT.

This clone was recorded only once. V gene TRBV12-5 combines with J gene TRBJ2-1; D is undetermined. Germline V gene lookup returns CDR1 LGHNT and CDR2 FRNRAP. V was trimmed by 6 bases and J by 6 bases, leaving 15 bases between them. CDR3 length: 14 amino acids. The CDR3 coding sequence is TGTGCTAGTGGCGACGGCCGGGTTGTCAATGAGCAGTTCTTC. It specifies CASGDGRVVNEQFF.

As to this clone: Compared with germline, one end of the junction differs, possibly owing to a read error. This chain joins TRBV11-3 and TRBJ2-1; 10 bases are shared with TRBD2. The CDR3 is 14 residues long. Germline V lookup: CDR1 SGHNT, CDR2 YENEEA. The CDR3 coding sequence is TGTGCCAGCAGCCCCGGGACTAGCGTCAATGAACAGTTCTTC. It codes for CASSPGTSVNEQFF.

This sequence joins TRBV7-9 and TRBJ2-7; D gene unclear. The V end was cut by 1 base, the J end by 1 base, with 5 bases between. CDR1 SEHNR and CDR2 FQNEAQ come from the germline V gene (reference sequence). The CDR3 sequence is 13 residues long. For the CDR3, the DNA is TGTGCCAGCAGCTTAGACATTTCCTACGAGCAGTACTTC. Its translation: CASSLDISYEQYF.

The CDR3 loop reads CSAKSDRAEQYF. CDR3 nucleotide sequence: TGCAGCGCCAAAAGTGACAGGGCCGAGCAGTACTTC. The chain has TRBV29-1 and TRBJ2-5; 7 bases agree with TRBD1. The J call may be mistaken, given a closer DNA end match to TRBJ2-7. Germline V gives CDR1 SQVTM, CDR2 ANQGSEA. The CDR3 has 12 residues.

The J gene is TRBJ1-1, the V gene TRBV5-6; D is undetermined. The CDR3 extends over 14 amino acids. V shed 0 bases and J shed 1 base, with 7 bases lying between them. Germline CDR1 SGHDT, CDR2 YYEEEE. In DNA, the CDR3 is TGTGCCAGCAGCTTGGACGGGGAGAACACTGAAGCTTTCTTT. Residues: CASSLDGENTEAFF.

The gene calls are TRBV28 and TRBJ2-3; 7 bases are a match to TRBD1. The junction had 12 bases not matched to a gene; V was cut back by 5 bases and J by 4 bases. CDR3 length: 16 amino acids. Germline-derived CDR1 and CDR2 are MDHEN and SYDVKM. As DNA, the CDR3 is TGTGCCAGCAGTACCCCGACAGGGAGCGGCGCAGATACGCAGTATTTT. Its translation: CASSTPTGSGADTQYF.

The rearrangement uses TRBV6-6 and TRBJ1-1; D ambiguous. Germline V gene sequence: CDR1 MNHNY, CDR2 SVGAGI (reference sequence). V was shortened by 5 bases and J by 2 bases, with 18 bases between the two germline ends. The CDR3 length is 16 residues. The CDR3 here is CASSPLNEGPNTEAFF. In DNA, the CDR3 is TGTGCCAGCAGTCCGCTGAATGAGGGCCCCAACACTGAAGCTTTCTTT.

This chain connects TRBV11-2 to TRBJ2-3; D remains unclear. Germline V gives CDR1 SGHAT, CDR2 FQNNGV. CDR3 length: 15 residues. Trimming took 5 bases from V and 2 from J, leaving 14 bases between them. The CDR3 reads CASSTPGSYTDTQYF. The CDR3 nucleotides read TGTGCCAGCAGCACACCCGGGTCCTACACAGATACGCAGTATTTT.

In this sample, this clone turned up a few times. The rearrangement joins TRBV30 to TRBJ1-1; D call uncertain. CDR1 GTSNPN and CDR2 SVGIG come from the germline V gene (reference sequence). Trimming removed 4 bases from V and 1 base from J, with 4 bases in between. The CDR3 is 11 amino acids. Written as DNA, the CDR3 is TGTGCCTGGATTAGGAACACTGAAGCTTTCTTT. Translating gives CAWIRNTEAFF. Using reference TRBV30 and TRBJ1-1 for the parts outside the CDR3, the full variable domain is SQTIHQWPATLVQPVGSPLSLECTVEGTSNPNLYWYRQAAGRGLQLLFYSVGIGQISSEVPQNLSASRPQDRQFILSSKKLLLSDSGFYLCAWIRNTEAFFGQGTRLTVV.

This clone was counted a single time. In this CDR3 the conserved last residue, phenylalanine or tryptophan, is missing, so a read error is likely. V and J are TRBV28 and TRBJ1-2; 7 positions agree with TRBD1. This CDR3 spans 16 amino acids. V was clipped by 0 bases and J by 2 bases; unmatched bases: 6. CDR1 and CDR2 (germline): MDHEN, SYDVKM. The DNA for the CDR3 is TGTGCCAGCAGTTTATGGGGGACAGCGCTGAACTATGGCTACACCCTC. This translates into CASSLWGTALNYGYTL.

This chain connects TRBV6-4 to TRBJ1-4; D perhaps matches TRBD1 (6 bases). Germline CDR1 is MRHNA and CDR2 is SNTAGT. V was shortened by 10 bases and J by 1 base, with 10 bases between the two germline ends. There are 13 residues in the CDR3. The CDR3 DNA follows: TGTGCCAAATCAGGGGAAACTAATGAAAAACTGTTTTTT. Translated, it gives CAKSGETNEKLFF.

V usage is TRBV11-2 and J usage is TRBJ2-3; tentatively, D is TRBD1 (6 bases). The CDR3 is 16 amino acids. V was clipped by 8 bases and J by 5 bases, with 23 bases between them. The germline V gene has CDR1 SGHAT and CDR2 FQNNGV. CDR3 sequence: CASGELTGRRRDTQYF. The CDR3 nucleotides are TGTGCCAGCGGAGAATTGACAGGTCGGCGTAGAGATACGCAGTATTTT.

This clone was seen just once. This rearrangement joins TRBV6-1 to TRBJ1-5, with D perhaps TRBD1 (6 bases). CDR3 size: 15 residues. CDR1 is MNHNS and CDR2 is SASEGT in the germline V gene. The V end lost 7 bases, the J end lost 5 bases, and 18 bases lay between the germline ends. Here the CDR3 reads CASTAAGVFDQPQHF. The CDR3 bases are TGTGCCAGCACGGCCGCAGGGGTTTTCGATCAGCCCCAGCATTTT.

This sequence joins TRBV7-9 and TRBJ1-5, with D possibly matching TRBD1 (6 bases). Trimming left V 1 base short and J 5 bases short, with 9 bases between. Per the germline V gene, CDR1 is SEHNR and CDR2 is FQNEAQ (reference sequence). The CDR3 length is 14 residues. Here the CDR3 reads CASSLGRGHQPQHF. The CDR3 DNA follows: TGTGCCAGCAGCTTAGGCAGGGGCCATCAGCCCCAGCATTTT. The full variable domain, its missing parts supplied by reference TRBV7-9 and TRBJ1-5, is DTGVSQNPRHKITKRGQNVTFRCDPISEHNRLYWYRQTLGQGPEFLTYFQNEAQLEKSRLLSDRFSAERPKGSFSTLEIQRTEQGDSAMYLCASSLGRGHQPQHFGDGTRLSIL.

The chain combines TRBV30 with TRBJ2-3; 7 nucleotides line up with TRBD2. CDR1 GTSNPN and CDR2 SVGIG come from the germline V gene (reference sequence). The V segment lost 0 bases and the J segment 12 bases; nucleotides outside the gene matches: 3. The CDR3 totals 11 residues. This CDR3 is CAWSVGGSQYF. The DNA for the CDR3 is TGTGCCTGGAGTGTGGGGGGGTCCCAGTATTTT.

The chain combines TRBV6-1 with TRBJ1-1; the D gene is possibly TRBD1 (6 bases). Germline V CDR1 and CDR2: MNHNS, SASEGT. The CDR3 is 13 amino acids. Trimming took off 2 bases at V and 4 bases at J, with 8 bases between the two ends. The DNA for the CDR3 is TGTGCCAGCAGTGAACTACAGGGCACTGAAGCTTTCTTT. As protein: CASSELQGTEAFF.

The rearrangement links TRBV10-1 to TRBJ1-1; D ambiguous. The CDR3 spans 14 residues. V lost 5 bases, J lost 1 base, and 11 bases lay in between. The germline CDR1 and CDR2 sequences are WNHNN and SYGVQD (reference sequence). DNA for the CDR3: TGCGCCAGCAGTTCGACTCGAGAGAACACTGAAGCTTTCTTT. This codes for CASSSTRENTEAFF.

The V and J genes are TRBV5-1 and TRBJ2-1, with TRBD1 matching over 9 bases. Germline loops: CDR1 SGHRS, CDR2 YFSETQ. The CDR3 is 17 amino acids. The V and J ends lost 0 bases and 0 bases, in that order; junction bases with no gene match: 4. The CDR3, as DNA: TGCGCCAGCAGCTTGGGTGGGACAGGGAGCTCCTACAATGAGCAGTTCTTC. Encoded protein: CASSLGGTGSSYNEQFF.

The V gene is TRBV7-9, the J gene TRBJ1-4, with D tentatively TRBD1 (6 bases). Trimming cost V 5 bases and J 0 bases, with 7 bases left between them. Germline V gives CDR1 SEHNR, CDR2 FQNEAQ (reference sequence). The CDR3 has 14 amino acids. As DNA, the CDR3 is TGTGCCAGCAGCAGGACAGCAACTAATGAAAAACTGTTTTTT. It translates to CASSRTATNEKLFF.

This clone was counted a few times. The rearrangement uses TRBV19 and TRBJ1-4; 8 bases agree with TRBD1. The V segment lost 5 bases and the J segment 6 bases; nucleotides outside the gene matches: 11. There are 16 residues in the CDR3. Germline V gene sequence: CDR1 LNHDA, CDR2 SQIVND (reference sequence). CDR3 in DNA: TGTGCCAGTAGTGCCAAGTACAGGGGGATAGATGAAAAACTGTTTTTT. Amino acid sequence: CASSAKYRGIDEKLFF.

The chain is built from TRBV20-1 and TRBJ2-7; 7 bases agree with TRBD1. Unmatched junction bases numbered 7, after V lost 5 bases and J lost 9 bases. This CDR3 contains 11 residues. Germline CDR1 reads DFQATT; CDR2 reads SNEGSKA (reference sequence). The CDR3 region has the DNA TGCAGTGCTCTCGACAGGGAAGGGCAGTACTTC. It yields the protein CSALDREGQYF.

The chain has TRBV10-2 and TRBJ2-3, with 9 bases lining up with TRBD1. Germline loops: CDR1 WSHSY, CDR2 SAAADI. The CDR3 extends over 16 amino acids. V was pared by 3 bases and J by 1 base, with 5 bases of the junction left unmatched. CDR3 residues: CASSDYRGHGTDTQYF. In DNA, the CDR3 is TGCGCCAGCAGTGACTACAGGGGGCACGGCACAGATACGCAGTATTTT.

The chain employs TRBV18 and TRBJ2-1, with TRBD2 identical over 15 bases. The ends lost 4 bases at V and 9 bases at J; junction bases unmatched: 4. The CDR3 length is 15 residues. Germline-derived CDR1 and CDR2 are KGHSH and LQKENI. CDR3 loop: CASSRTSGREIEQFF. The CDR3 region has the DNA TGTGCCAGCTCACGGACTAGCGGGAGGGAAATTGAGCAGTTCTTC.

The chain employs TRBV30 and TRBJ1-5; a weak D match, TRBD1 (6 bases). Trimming cost V 0 bases and J 2 bases, with 8 bases left between them. This CDR3 region has 14 residues. The germline gives CDR1 GTSNPN, CDR2 SVGIG (reference sequence). Here the CDR3 DNA reads TGTGCCTGGAGTGTGGGGGCACGCAATCAGCCCCAGCATTTT. Amino acids: CAWSVGARNQPQHF.